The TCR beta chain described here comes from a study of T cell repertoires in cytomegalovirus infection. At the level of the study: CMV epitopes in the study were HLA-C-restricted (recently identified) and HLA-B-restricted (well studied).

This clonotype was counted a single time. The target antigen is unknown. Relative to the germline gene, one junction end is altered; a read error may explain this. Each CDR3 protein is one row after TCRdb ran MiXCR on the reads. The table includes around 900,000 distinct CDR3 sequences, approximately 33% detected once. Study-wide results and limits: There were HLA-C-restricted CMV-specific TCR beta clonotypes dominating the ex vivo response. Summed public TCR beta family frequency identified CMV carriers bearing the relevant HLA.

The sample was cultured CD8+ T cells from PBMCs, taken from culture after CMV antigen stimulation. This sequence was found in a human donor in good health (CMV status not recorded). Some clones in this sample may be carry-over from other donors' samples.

CDR3 DNA: TGTGTCAGTAGCCCGACAGGGAACACTGAAGCTTTCTTT. It encodes CVSSPTGNTEAFF. The rearrangement links TRBV19 to TRBJ1-1; weak D call: TRBD1 (6 bases). There are 13 residues in the CDR3. CDR1 and CDR2 (germline): LNHDA, SQIVND (reference sequence).